These T cell receptor beta chains were read from a single sample in a study of CD8 T cells in ankylosing spondylitis. TCRdb ran MiXCR on the 5' RACE reads and lists one entry per CDR3 protein. The sample has approximately 180,000 distinct CDR3 sequences, approximately 18% seen once. The sample taken for sequencing was blood, either unsorted or a sorted T cell fraction (not recorded which). The receptors were sampled from a male donor aged 5 to 29 with ankylosing spondylitis or in good health (not recorded which). Both conserved end residues are part of each CDR3. Each record gives: J gene, D gene, V gene, clone size, CDR3 protein, CDR3 DNA. A D gene is named only where the DNA matches it firmly. The size entry is marked missing in some rows and otherwise reads once, few, many or a size class.

j_call: TRBJ2-2; d_call: TRBD1; v_call: TRBV29-1; clone_size: many; cdr3_aa: CSVFRQGISTGELFF; cdr3_nt: TGCAGCGTCTTTCGACAGGGAATAAGCACCGGGGAGCTGTTTTTT
j_call: TRBJ2-1; d_call: TRBD2; v_call: TRBV7-6; clone_size: many; cdr3_aa: CASSPRFLGLASNSPYNEQFF; cdr3_nt: TGTGCCAGCAGCCCCCGTTTCCTTGGACTAGCGTCCAATTCTCCCTACAATGAGCAGTTCTTC
j_call: TRBJ2-3; d_call: NA; v_call: TRBV4-2; clone_size: NA; cdr3_aa: CASSQAVKNTQYF; cdr3_nt: TGTGCCAGCAGCCAAGCCGTTAAAAATACGCAGTATTTT
j_call: TRBJ2-2; d_call: NA; v_call: TRBV19; clone_size: many; cdr3_aa: CASSIKAATGELFF; cdr3_nt: TGTGCCAGTAGTATAAAGGCAGCCACCGGGGAGCTGTTTTTT
j_call: TRBJ1-4; d_call: NA; v_call: TRBV5-1; clone_size: many; cdr3_aa: CASSLDGANEKLFF; cdr3_nt: TGCGCCAGCAGCTTGGACGGGGCTAATGAAAAACTGTTTTTT
j_call: TRBJ2-1; d_call: NA; v_call: TRBV4-3; clone_size: many; cdr3_aa: CASSQGVYYNEQFF; cdr3_nt: TGCGCCAGCAGCCAAGGCGTCTACTACAATGAGCAGTTCTTC
j_call: TRBJ2-3; d_call: NA; v_call: TRBV20-1; clone_size: many; cdr3_aa: CSARNPEEVGTDTQYF; cdr3_nt: TGCAGTGCTAGAAACCCGGAGGAAGTCGGCACAGATACGCAGTATTTT
j_call: TRBJ2-3; d_call: TRBD2; v_call: TRBV19; clone_size: NA; cdr3_aa: CASSRGLAGGPTSTDTQYF; cdr3_nt: TGTGCCAGTAGCAGGGGACTAGCGGGAGGACCTACTAGCACAGATACGCAGTATTTT
j_call: TRBJ2-7; d_call: NA; v_call: TRBV6-5; clone_size: NA; cdr3_aa: CASSYSWDGEQYF; cdr3_nt: TGTGCCAGCAGTTACTCGTGGGACGGCGAGCAGTACTTC
j_call: TRBJ1-2; d_call: NA; v_call: TRBV21-1; clone_size: few; cdr3_aa: CASKPRFSDRMGGYTF; cdr3_nt: TGTGCCAGCAAACCCAGGTTCTCGGACAGGATGGGCGGCTACACCTTC